These 26 T cell receptor beta chains came from one sample sequenced in a study of identical twins. MiXCR, run by TCRdb on the 5' RACE reads, gives a single entry per CDR3 protein. The profile shows about 460,000 distinct CDR3 sequences, approximately 15% of them singletons. The sample was also linked to a second study, of yellow fever vaccine responses in identical twins.

Sequences were obtained from CD4+ T cells sorted from blood. Source of these receptors: a young woman in good health.

V gene TRBV7-9 combines with J gene TRBJ2-6; D is unclear. Germline V gives CDR1 SEHNR, CDR2 FQNEAQ (reference sequence). V was trimmed by 0 bases and J by 6 bases, leaving 12 bases between them. The CDR3 is 16 amino acids. CDR3 loop: CASSLARRLEANVLTF. DNA for the CDR3: TGTGCCAGCAGCTTAGCTCGACGGCTTGAGGCCAACGTCCTGACTTTC. The full variable domain, rest sourced from reference TRBV7-9 and TRBJ2-6, is DTGVSQNPRHKITKRGQNVTFRCDPISEHNRLYWYRQTLGQGPEFLTYFQNEAQLEKSRLLSDRFSAERPKGSFSTLEIQRTEQGDSAMYLCASSLARRLEANVLTFGAGSRLTVL.

This clonotype was picked up many times. The V call is TRBV11-2, the J call TRBJ2-4; D is ambiguous. V was shortened by 1 base and J by 6 bases, with 4 bases between the two germline ends. Per germline, CDR1 SGHAT and CDR2 FQNNGV. This CDR3 has 12 amino acids. The CDR3 DNA sequence: TGTGCCAGCAGCTTAGGCGGAAACATTCAGTACTTC. This encodes CASSLGGNIQYF.

V is TRBV6-4 and J is TRBJ2-7, with D possibly TRBD2 on 6 matching bases. In germline, CDR1 is MRHNA, CDR2 SNTAGT. Trimming cost V 3 bases and J 3 bases, with 12 bases left between them. The CDR3 covers 14 residues. CDR3 loop: CASSEAGLGYEQYF. DNA of the CDR3: TGTGCCAGCAGTGAGGCGGGATTAGGCTACGAGCAGTACTTC.

This clonotype showed up just a few times. The CDR3 bases are TGTGCCAGCAGCTTTTCGGACGAGCAGTACTTC. It yields the protein CASSFSDEQYF. The V gene is TRBV7-2, the J gene TRBJ2-7, with no clear D. CDR1 is SGHTA, CDR2 FQGNSA, per germline. Trimming cost V 3 bases and J 5 bases, with 5 bases left between them. This CDR3 contains 11 residues.

The chain links TRBV7-9 to TRBJ2-3; 7 nucleotides line up with TRBD2. Germline trimming cut 2 bases from V and 5 bases from J; bases unmatched to any gene: 4. The germline CDR1 and CDR2 sequences are SEHNR and FQNEAQ (reference sequence). The CDR3 is 14 amino acids. The CDR3: CASSLSGKVDTQYF. The CDR3 bases are TGTGCCAGCAGCTTAAGCGGGAAGGTAGATACGCAGTATTTT.

This clonotype was seen ten or more times. This chain joins TRBV5-1 and TRBJ2-1; D possibly corresponds to TRBD2 (5 bases). Germline values: CDR1 SGHRS, CDR2 YFSETQ. The CDR3 covers 14 residues. V was trimmed by 4 bases and J by 2 bases, leaving 10 bases between them. CDR3 in DNA: TGCGCCAGCAGCCTCCCGGGGACCTACAATGAGCAGTTCTTC. Translating gives CASSLPGTYNEQFF.

This clonotype was seen only a few times. Written as DNA, the CDR3 is TGTGCCAGCAGTCGCCGGGACAGGGGGCGTGCGGGCACAGATACGCAGTATTTT. It encodes CASSRRDRGRAGTDTQYF. The J gene is TRBJ2-3, the V gene TRBV11-1, with 12 nucleotides matching TRBD1. J gave up 1 base and V 6 bases, and 11 bases lay outside the gene matches. Germline assignment: CDR1 SGHAT and CDR2 FQDESV (reference sequence). This CDR3 region has 18 residues.

A note on this clonotype: A read error may explain this, as a much larger clone is one base away. The chain is built from TRBV28 and TRBJ2-7; tentative D call: TRBD1 (6 bases). The CDR3 has 14 residues. Germline CDR1 MDHEN, CDR2 SYDVKM. The V end lost 10 bases, the J end lost 0 bases, and 16 bases lay between the germline ends. CDR3 loop: CATRGRGSSYEQYF. The CDR3 DNA is TGTGCCACCAGGGGCCGGGGTAGCTCCTACGAGCAGTACTTC.

This clonotype was observed a handful of times. The chain couples TRBV7-9 to TRBJ2-5, with 10 bases identical to TRBD2. CDR3 length: 14 amino acids. CDR1 and CDR2 (germline): SEHNR, FQNEAQ (reference sequence). V lost 5 bases and J lost 5; bases outside the gene matches: 5. In nucleotides, the CDR3 is TGTGCCAGCAGCAAGACTAGCGGGCGGGAGACCCAGTACTTC. Its translation is CASSKTSGRETQYF.

The rearrangement links TRBV12-3 or TRBV12-4 to TRBJ2-6; D remains ambiguous. The CDR3 totals 17 residues. The V and J ends lost 6 bases and 2 bases respectively, with 17 bases between them. The CDR3 coding sequence is TGTGCCAGCAGGCTCAGGTCGGTGGGGACTGGGGCCAACGTCCTGACTTTC. Protein sequence: CASRLRSVGTGANVLTF.

V usage is TRBV20-1 and J usage is TRBJ2-3; TRBD2 matches at 12 bases. CDR1 and CDR2 from the germline V gene are DFQATT and SNEGSKA (reference sequence). The CDR3 is 19 residues long. The ends lost 0 bases at V and 0 bases at J; junction bases unmatched: 10. CDR3 nucleotide sequence: TGCAGTGCTAGAGACCCCAGGGCTAGCGGGAGGGAAAGCACAGATACGCAGTATTTT. It is translated as CSARDPRASGRESTDTQYF.

This clonotype showed up just a few times. The chain recombines TRBV29-1 with TRBJ2-2, with D tentatively TRBD1 (6 bases). The CDR3 is 13 amino acids. Trimming left V 5 bases short and J 6 bases short, with 13 bases between. Germline V lookup: CDR1 SQVTM, CDR2 ANQGSEA. The CDR3 DNA sequence: TGCAGCGTTTCAGGGGCAGGGCCCGGGGAGCTGTTTTTT. Its translation is CSVSGAGPGELFF.

Only a few counts were recorded for this clonotype. This rearrangement joins TRBV4-1 to TRBJ2-3; D is unclear. This CDR3 contains 16 residues. The germline CDR1 and CDR2 sequences are MGHRA and YSYEKL. The V gene lost 0 bases and the J gene lost 5 bases, with 15 bases spanning the gap. This CDR3 reads CASSQDRPTVGDTQYF. CDR3 in DNA: TGCGCCAGCAGCCAAGATCGTCCTACCGTAGGAGATACGCAGTATTTT.

This clonotype has more than one count but fewer than ten. J is TRBJ2-7 and V is TRBV9, with 7 bases lining up with TRBD1. Germline trimming cut 0 bases from V and 2 bases from J; bases unmatched to any gene: 2. The CDR3 is 14 amino acids. Germline V CDR1 and CDR2: SGDLS, YYNGEE. CDR3 sequence: CASSVGGTAYEQYF. DNA for the CDR3: TGTGCCAGCAGCGTAGGGGGGACAGCCTACGAGCAGTACTTC.

This clonotype was picked up a small number of times. The V call is TRBV2, the J call TRBJ2-7, with 11 bases lining up with TRBD1. Trimming removed 5 bases from V and 5 bases from J; junction bases left unmatched: 5. The germline gives CDR1 SNHLY, CDR2 FYNNEI. CDR3 length: 14 amino acids. The CDR3 loop is CASSWTGGGNEQYF. The CDR3 DNA is TGTGCCAGCAGTTGGACAGGGGGCGGGAACGAGCAGTACTTC.

This clonotype was observed many times. This chain joins TRBV29-1 and TRBJ2-1; tentatively, D is TRBD1 (5 bases). CDR1 and CDR2 (germline): SQVTM, ANQGSEA. Trimming removed 1 base at V and 1 base at J, with 11 bases between. CDR3 length equals 15 residues. CDR3 bases: TGCAGCGTTGAAGCCCGAAGACAGTCCTACAATGAGCAGTTCTTC. Protein: CSVEARRQSYNEQFF.

In its sample, this clonotype was seen a few times. The rearrangement joins TRBV29-1 to TRBJ1-1; a weak D match, TRBD1 (5 bases). The CDR3 length is 12 residues. V was pared by 4 bases and J by 1 base, with 7 bases between. Germline CDR1 and CDR2: SQVTM and ANQGSEA. Written as DNA, the CDR3 is TGCAGCGTTGCTACAGGGAACACTGAAGCTTTCTTT. Its protein is CSVATGNTEAFF.

This clonotype came up a few times. The chain uses TRBV4-3 and TRBJ2-3; D is uncertain. Germline V gene data show CDR1 as LGHNA and CDR2 as YSLEER. Trimming took off 3 bases at V and 0 bases at J, with 4 bases between the two ends. CDR3 length: 13 residues. The CDR3 reads CASSQISTDTQYF. The CDR3 DNA reads TGCGCCAGCAGCCAGATAAGCACAGATACGCAGTATTTT.

This clonotype was found a few times. This chain uses TRBV24-1 with TRBJ2-7, with 7 positions matching TRBD1. The length of the CDR3 is 15 residues. The V and J ends lost 8 bases and 2 bases, in that order; junction bases with no gene match: 11. The germline gives CDR1 KGHDR, CDR2 SFDVKD. Here the CDR3 DNA reads TGTGCCACCACCCACCGGGACAGCGATCCCTACGAGCAGTACTTC. Translating gives CATTHRDSDPYEQYF.

In its sample, this clonotype was seen a few times. This chain links TRBV6-6 with TRBJ1-5; the D is unclear. Germline V gives CDR1 MNHNY, CDR2 SVGAGI (reference sequence). V shed 7 bases and J shed 2 bases, with 6 bases lying between them. The CDR3 consists of 12 residues. This CDR3 reads CASKGGNQPQHF. The CDR3 DNA reads TGTGCCAGCAAGGGAGGCAATCAGCCCCAGCATTTT.

The J gene is TRBJ1-5, the V gene TRBV7-2; 7 nucleotides agree with TRBD1. Germline values: CDR1 SGHTA, CDR2 FQGNSA. V was clipped by 4 bases and J by 4 bases; unmatched bases: 7. The length of the CDR3 is 15 residues. The DNA for the CDR3 is TGTGCCAGCAGCTCTTCCGGGACAGATAATCAGCCCCAGCATTTT. Amino acids: CASSSSGTDNQPQHF.

V is TRBV5-6 and J is TRBJ1-2; TRBD1 aligns across 12 bases. In germline, CDR1 is SGHDT, CDR2 YYEEEE. The V and J ends lost 4 bases and 2 bases, in that order; junction bases with no gene match: 6. The CDR3 covers 16 residues. CDR3 loop: CASSPGTGGNNYGYTF. The CDR3 region has the DNA TGTGCCAGCAGCCCTGGGACAGGGGGCAACAACTATGGCTACACCTTC.

V and J are TRBV20-1 and TRBJ2-7; D call uncertain. Germline V gene sequence: CDR1 DFQATT, CDR2 SNEGSKA (reference sequence). Trimming pared 1 base from V and 1 base from J, leaving 8 bases between. There are 13 residues in the CDR3. The CDR3 here is CSARVGRSYEQYF. In DNA form, the CDR3 reads TGCAGTGCTAGAGTTGGACGGTCCTACGAGCAGTACTTC.

This clonotype was observed at least ten times. This sequence joins TRBV4-3 and TRBJ1-2, with a possible D match to TRBD1 (5 bases). The germline V and J ends were trimmed by 0 bases and 8 bases, with 13 bases remaining between them. This CDR3 is built from 14 residues. Looked up from germline, CDR1 is LGHNA and CDR2 is YSLEER. The DNA of the CDR3 is TGCGCCAGCAGCCAAGATTTCCCAGGGCGAGGCTACACCTTC. This codes for CASSQDFPGRGYTF.

The CDR3 reads CASSFRSGESHEQYF. CDR3 nucleotide sequence: TGTGCCAGCAGTTTCAGATCGGGGGAGAGCCACGAGCAGTACTTC. This chain joins TRBV27 and TRBJ2-7; D is perhaps TRBD2 (6 bases). Germline V gene lookup returns CDR1 MNHEY and CDR2 SMNVEV (reference sequence). Trimming removed 3 bases at V and 5 bases at J, with 17 bases between. The CDR3 loop spans 15 amino acids.

A note on this clonotype: This may come from a read error, since a much larger clone is one base off. V gene TRBV3-1 combines with J gene TRBJ2-2; the D gene is possibly TRBD2 (6 bases). Germline V gene data show CDR1 as LGHDT and CDR2 as YNNKEL (reference sequence). The CDR3 sequence is 18 residues long. In DNA form, the CDR3 reads TGTGCCTGCAGCCAAGATTCGAATTGGGGGAGGAGCACCGGGGAGCTGTTTTTT. Translating it yields CACSQDSNWGRSTGELFF.